A selection of T cell receptor beta chains follows, all from one sample in a study of vaccination effects on CD4 cells after COVID-19. No antigen has been assigned to these receptors. Profiled with immunoSEQ multiplex PCR; TCRdb holds only in-frame clones, not every one. Here the sample spans more than 20,000 clones, 72% being singletons. The sample here was CD4+ T cells from PBMCs cultured with HCoV-NL63 spike peptides, taken after COVID-19 vaccination. All receptors come from a human donor who received a COVID-19 vaccine. Each CDR3 is given with its conserved first and last residue. D genes are given only for firm matches. Only some rows state a clone size, as once, few, many or a class for expanded clones.

v_call: TRBV18
j_call: TRBJ1-1
clone_size: .
d_call: .
cdr3_aa: CASSPMDNPRGTEAFF
cdr3_nt: TGTGCCAGCTCACCGATGGACAACCCGAGGGGCACTGAAGCTTTCTTT

v_call: TRBV6-4
j_call: TRBJ2-1
clone_size: .
d_call: TRBD1
cdr3_aa: CASSDTGGSYNEQFF
cdr3_nt: TGTGCCAGCAGCGACACAGGGGGCTCCTACAATGAGCAGTTCTTC

v_call: TRBV5-6
j_call: TRBJ2-5
clone_size: .
d_call: .
cdr3_aa: CASSLPVEETQYF
cdr3_nt: TGTGCCAGCAGCTTGCCTGTTGAAGAGACCCAGTACTTC

v_call: TRBV24-1
j_call: TRBJ1-5
clone_size: once
d_call: .
cdr3_aa: CATSDRTDSNQPQHF
cdr3_nt: TGTGCCACCAGTGACCGGACGGATAGCAATCAGCCCCAGCATTTT

v_call: TRBV19
j_call: TRBJ2-1
clone_size: .
d_call: .
cdr3_aa: CASSIPLGGGLHNEQFF
cdr3_nt: TGTGCCAGTAGTATACCCCTCGGAGGGGGGCTCCACAATGAGCAGTTCTTC

v_call: TRBV2
j_call: TRBJ1-2
clone_size: .
d_call: .
cdr3_aa: CASSDSRTAGGYTF
cdr3_nt: TGTGCCAGCAGTGACTCAAGGACAGCCGGTGGCTACACCTTC

v_call: TRBV5-4
j_call: TRBJ1-2
clone_size: .
d_call: TRBD1
cdr3_aa: CASTLSQGQDYGYTF
cdr3_nt: TGTGCCAGCACACTTTCACAGGGGCAGGACTATGGCTACACCTTC

v_call: TRBV25-1
j_call: TRBJ2-3
clone_size: .
d_call: .
cdr3_aa: CASSDSVGDTQYF
cdr3_nt: TGTGCCAGCAGTGACTCGGTTGGGGATACGCAGTATTTT

v_call: TRBV7-6
j_call: TRBJ2-2
clone_size: once
d_call: TRBD1
cdr3_aa: CASSWGTGLNTGELFF
cdr3_nt: TGTGCCAGCAGCTGGGGGACAGGGCTAAACACCGGGGAGCTGTTTTTT

v_call: TRBV7-8
j_call: TRBJ1-5
clone_size: .
d_call: TRBD1
cdr3_aa: CASSLDRGREPQHF
cdr3_nt: TGTGCCAGCAGCCTAGACAGGGGGCGTGAGCCCCAGCATTTT